This TCR beta chain was recorded in a study of memory CD4+ T cells and cytomegalovirus serostatus. About the study: Donors were healthy Belgian adults, about ten CMV seropositive and approximately 25 seronegative.

Single viable CD3+CD4+CD8-CD45RO+ cells were sorted as the memory CD4+ T cells. Serum IgG to CMV pp150, pp28, p38 and p52 defined serostatus. TCRdb keeps only in-frame clones here, not all; method: immunoSEQ multiplex PCR. This sample has tens of thousands of clones; approximately 71% occur once, and the top ten carry almost 0.9%. This clone was detected a few times. The antigen is unknown. Study observations and caveats: Each of 60 to 80 CMV-associated TCRbeta sequences occurred in one to five individuals.

The V end was cut by 6 bases, the J end by 11 bases, with 19 bases between. From germline, CDR1 is MDHEN and CDR2 SYDVKM. CDR3 length: 13 residues. The chain links TRBV28 to TRBJ1-1; D is unclear. The sample was memory CD4+ T cells from blood. The sequence derives from an adult in good health and CMV-seronegative. DNA for the CDR3: TGTGCCAGCAGCCGCTCGGACGTAAAGACGGCTTTCTTT. It codes for CASSRSDVKTAFF.